Listed below are T cell receptor beta chains from one sample, sequenced in a study of cytomegalovirus exposure and HLA in healthy donors. Method: immunoSEQ multiplex PCR; TCRdb's copy keeps in-frame clones and lacks some. This sample carries around 140,000 clones, over 70% of them seen once, and the ten largest clones take approximately 1.5%. Sequencing was carried out using PBMCs. All receptors come from a woman aged 35 to 49 in good health and CMV-seronegative. CDR3s include the opening cysteine and the closing phenylalanine or tryptophan. The D gene is left open where the match is weak. Clone size is given for some rows only: seen once, a few or many times, or a class if the clone is expanded.

abundance	j_gene	d_gene	v_gene	CDR3nt	CDR3aa
.	TRBJ2-3	.	TRBV9	TGTGCCAGCAGCGCCCGGTCCGGCCAGGGGACGCAGTATTTT	CASSARSGQGTQYF
.	TRBJ1-1	.	TRBV7-9	TGTGCCAGCAGCTTAGATCACGACAGTAGGGGAAATGAAGCTTTCTTT	CASSLDHDSRGNEAFF
.	TRBJ1-2	TRBD1	TRBV30	TGTGCCGGAGTCCGGGACAGCTACGTGATGGGCTATGGCTACACCTTC	CAGVRDSYVMGYGYTF
.	TRBJ1-5	TRBD1	TRBV6-1	TGTGCCAGCAGACAGGGGAGCAATCAGCCCCAGCATTTT	CASRQGSNQPQHF
.	TRBJ2-5	.	TRBV5-4	TGTGCCAGCAGCTTCCCCCCCCGAGAGACCCAGTACTTC	CASSFPPRETQYF
.	TRBJ2-1	TRBD1	TRBV5-6	TGTGCCAGCAGATCCGACAGGGGGTGGGGTGAGCAGTTCTTC	CASRSDRGWGEQFF
.	TRBJ2-7	TRBD1	TRBV5-1	TGCGCCAGCAGCTTAGGACAGGGGGCGCTTGAGCAGTACTTC	CASSLGQGALEQYF
.	TRBJ1-2	TRBD1	TRBV5-1	TGCGCCAGCAGCCTCGGGGACAGGGGGCATTGTGGCTACACCTTC	CASSLGDRGHCGYTF
few	TRBJ1-4	.	TRBV7-9	TGTGCCAGCAGCTTATCAGGGGCTGTGCGCACTAATGAAAAACTGTTTTTT	CASSLSGAVRTNEKLFF
.	TRBJ2-6	.	TRBV19	TGTGCCAGTAGTTCCGTTAGGGGCTCTGGGGCCAACGTCCTGACTTTC	CASSSVRGSGANVLTF
few	TRBJ2-7	.	TRBV7-6	TGTGCCAGCAGCACGAGGGGCGGGGACGGCATTAGTTTGTACTTC	CASSTRGGDGISLYF
.	TRBJ1-2	TRBD1	TRBV6-5	TGTGCCAGCAGTTACTCGTGGGACAGCTATGGCTACACCTTC	CASSYSWDSYGYTF
.	TRBJ2-1	TRBD1	TRBV4-3	TGCGCCAGCAGCCAAGATTTAGGGACAGCTAACAATGAGCAGTTCTTC	CASSQDLGTANNEQFF
.	TRBJ2-5	.	TRBV25-1	TGTGCCAGCAGTGAATATACGGGGGACCAAGAGACCCAGTACTTC	CASSEYTGDQETQYF
.	TRBJ2-7	TRBD1	TRBV7-9	TGTGCCAGCAGCCCCCAGGGGGACAGCTCCTACGAGCAGTACTTC	CASSPQGDSSYEQYF
.	TRBJ2-4	TRBD1	TRBV5-1	TGCGCCAGCAGCTCCTGGACAGGGCCAGCCAAAAACATTCAGTACTTC	CASSSWTGPAKNIQYF
.	TRBJ1-1	.	TRBV4-1	TGCGCCAGCAGCCCCATACTGGGGAGCACTGAAGCTTTCTTT	CASSPILGSTEAFF
.	TRBJ2-7	TRBD1	TRBV29-1	TGCAGCGCTAACACTGGACAGGGCGCTGTAGAGTACTTC	CSANTGQGAVEYF
once	TRBJ2-1	.	TRBV27	TGTGCCAGCAGTTTGGGGATCGTGACTAGCTACAATGAGCAGTTCTTC	CASSLGIVTSYNEQFF
.	TRBJ2-3	.	TRBV7-3	TGTGCCAGCAGCTCTCGACAGGGCACAGATACGCAGTATTTT	CASSSRQGTDTQYF
.	TRBJ1-5	TRBD1	TRBV18	TGTGCCAGCTCACCAGGACAGGGGGTCAAGCCCCAGCATTTT	CASSPGQGVKPQHF
.	TRBJ2-2	.	TRBV6-5	TGTGCCAGCAGTTACTCAGGAGGGGCGAACACCGGGGAGCTGTTTTTT	CASSYSGGANTGELFF
.	TRBJ1-4	TRBD1	TRBV5-1	TGCGCCAGCAGCGGACAGGGTGGGGGAAATGAAAAACTGTTTTTT	CASSGQGGGNEKLFF
.	TRBJ2-1	.	TRBV9	TGTGCCAGCAGCCCCGACCGGTGGCTAGCCAATGAGCAGTTCTTC	CASSPDRWLANEQFF
.	TRBJ1-6	TRBD1	TRBV5-4	TGTGCCAGCAGCCAGGGGGTCTCCTATAATTCACCCCTCCACTTT	CASSQGVSYNSPLHF
.	TRBJ2-3	TRBD2	TRBV7-2	TGTGCCAGCAGCATCGGGGGGGCCAAAGGTACGGCTACGCAGTATTTT	CASSIGGAKGTATQYF
few	TRBJ1-2	.	TRBV2	TGTGCCACCGGGACACTGGCTAACTATGGCTACACCTTC	CATGTLANYGYTF
.	TRBJ1-1	TRBD1	TRBV19	TGTGCCAGTAGTACACAGGGGGGGAACACTGAAGCTTTCTTT	CASSTQGGNTEAFF
.	TRBJ1-4	TRBD1	TRBV7-8	TGTGCCAGCAGCTTAGTCAGGTGGCCGACAGGGCTTCGTGAAAAACTGTTTTTT	CASSLVRWPTGLREKLFF
few	TRBJ2-3	TRBD2	TRBV5-1	TGCGCCAGCAGACCATCCGGGACTAGCACCGATACGCAGTATTTT	CASRPSGTSTDTQYF
.	TRBJ1-6	TRBD1	TRBV4-1	TGCGCCAGCAGCCAGAGGACAGGCGAACTAAATTCACCCCTCCACTTT	CASSQRTGELNSPLHF
once	TRBJ1-2	.	TRBV28	TGTGCCAGCAGTTTAGGACAAAACTATGGCTACACCTTC	CASSLGQNYGYTF
.	TRBJ1-1	.	TRBV11-3	TGTGCCAGCAGCGTTATGAGGAACACTGAAGCTTTCTTT	CASSVMRNTEAFF
.	TRBJ1-1	TRBD1	TRBV28	TGTGCCAGCAGTTACCCAGGACAGGGGGCTGCTGAAGCTTTCTTT	CASSYPGQGAAEAFF
once	TRBJ2-1	TRBD2	TRBV27	TGTGCCAGCAGCCAACTAGCGGGGTCCTACAATGAGCAGTTCTTC	CASSQLAGSYNEQFF
.	TRBJ2-7	TRBD1	TRBV11-2	TGTGCCAGCAGCTTAGGGGGGTATGGACAGGGGGTTTTTAGGTACGAGCAGTACTTC	CASSLGGYGQGVFRYEQYF
once	TRBJ2-3	.	TRBV25-1	TGTGCCAGCAGTGGGGGGGTCCTTTCGGCGGATACGCAGTATTTT	CASSGGVLSADTQYF
.	TRBJ2-1	.	TRBV4-2	TGTGCCAGCAGCCAAGAGTTGGGCCTAGCTAAAAATGAGCAGTTCTTC	CASSQELGLAKNEQFF
.	TRBJ1-5	TRBD1	TRBV19	TGTGCCAGTACCGTGGGGAGAACAGGGGATCAGCCCCAGCATTTT	CASTVGRTGDQPQHF
.	TRBJ2-6	.	TRBV7-3	TGTGCCAGTGGTGAACAGAGCTCTGGGGCCAACGTCCTGACTTTC	CASGEQSSGANVLTF
.	TRBJ2-6	TRBD1	TRBV5-4	TGTGCCAGCAGCCTACGGGACAGGGTGAGCTCTGGGGCCAACGTCCTGACTTTC	CASSLRDRVSSGANVLTF
.	TRBJ1-4	.	TRBV27	TGTGCCAGCAGTTCCCCAGGGAGGACTAATGAAAAACTGTTTTTT	CASSSPGRTNEKLFF
.	TRBJ1-1	.	TRBV28	TGTGCCAGCAGTTTGAGGAGGGTCACTGAAGCTTTCTTT	CASSLRRVTEAFF
.	TRBJ2-7	TRBD1	TRBV9	TGTGCCAGCAGCGTAGCGTCGCCGGGACAGAGGGGGGAGCAGTACTTC	CASSVASPGQRGEQYF
.	TRBJ2-1	TRBD1	TRBV6-1	TGTGCCAGCAGGGGGACAGGGGGATTATCCAATGAGCAGTTCTTC	CASRGTGGLSNEQFF
once	TRBJ1-5	.	TRBV6-4	TGTGCCAGCATCCTTGGGCAGGGCAATCAGCCCCAGCATTTT	CASILGQGNQPQHF
.	TRBJ2-1	.	TRBV5-6	TGTGCCAGCAGCCCGATGACTCAAGGTGAGCAGTTCTTC	CASSPMTQGEQFF
.	TRBJ1-2	.	TRBV18	TGTGCCAGCTCACCAAAGGAGTTTGCCTATGGCTACACCTTC	CASSPKEFAYGYTF
.	TRBJ1-1	.	TRBV4-1	TGCGCCAGCAGCCGAGGACAGAACACTGAAGCTTTCTTT	CASSRGQNTEAFF
.	TRBJ2-3	.	TRBV7-9	TGTGCCAGCAGCGGTTCCGGGGATACGCAGTATTTT	CASSGSGDTQYF